This TCR beta chain appears in the sequencing data of a study of blood T cell repertoires in COVID-19. Study-level information: Samples representing acute and convalescent COVID-19 were sourced from the United States, Italy and Spain.

This CDR3 is built from 14 residues. Per germline, CDR1 LNHDA and CDR2 SQIVND (reference sequence). J was trimmed by 3 bases and V by 9 bases; bases with no gene match: 7. Assay: immunoSEQ multiplex PCR; the TCRdb copy retains only in-frame clones and omits some. In the table there are approximately 170,000 clones, around 90% of which are singletons. The receptor's source is a man younger than 35 with COVID-19, enrolled during active disease. Sequenced input: peripheral blood. The rearrangement joins TRBV19 to TRBJ2-1; TRBD2 matches 8 bases. The CDR3 sequence is CASEPGLGYNEQFF. The CDR3 bases are TGTGCCAGCGAACCGGGACTAGGCTACAATGAGCAGTTCTTC.